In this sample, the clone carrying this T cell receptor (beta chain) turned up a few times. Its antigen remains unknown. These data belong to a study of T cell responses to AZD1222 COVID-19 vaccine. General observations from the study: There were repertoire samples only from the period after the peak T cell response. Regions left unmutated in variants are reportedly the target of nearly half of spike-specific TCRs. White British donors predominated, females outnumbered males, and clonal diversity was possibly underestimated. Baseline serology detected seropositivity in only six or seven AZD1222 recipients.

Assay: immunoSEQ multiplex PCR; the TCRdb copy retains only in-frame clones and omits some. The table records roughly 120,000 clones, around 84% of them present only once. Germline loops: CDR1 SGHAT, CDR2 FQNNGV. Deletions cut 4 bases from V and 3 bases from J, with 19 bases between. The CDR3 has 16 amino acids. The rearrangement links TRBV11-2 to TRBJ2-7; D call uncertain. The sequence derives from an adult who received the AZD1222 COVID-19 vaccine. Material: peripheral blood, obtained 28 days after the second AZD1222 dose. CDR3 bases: TGTGCCAGCAGCTCCCTCTACGGGCCCCGCCACTACGAGCAGTACTTC. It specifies CASSSLYGPRHYEQYF. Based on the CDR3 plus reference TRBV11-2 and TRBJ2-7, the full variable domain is EAGVAQSPRYKIIEKRQSVAFWCNPISGHATLYWYQQILGQGPKLLIQFQNNGVVDDSQLPKDRFSAERLKGVDSTLKIQPAKLEDSAVYLCASSSLYGPRHYEQYFGPGTRLTVT.